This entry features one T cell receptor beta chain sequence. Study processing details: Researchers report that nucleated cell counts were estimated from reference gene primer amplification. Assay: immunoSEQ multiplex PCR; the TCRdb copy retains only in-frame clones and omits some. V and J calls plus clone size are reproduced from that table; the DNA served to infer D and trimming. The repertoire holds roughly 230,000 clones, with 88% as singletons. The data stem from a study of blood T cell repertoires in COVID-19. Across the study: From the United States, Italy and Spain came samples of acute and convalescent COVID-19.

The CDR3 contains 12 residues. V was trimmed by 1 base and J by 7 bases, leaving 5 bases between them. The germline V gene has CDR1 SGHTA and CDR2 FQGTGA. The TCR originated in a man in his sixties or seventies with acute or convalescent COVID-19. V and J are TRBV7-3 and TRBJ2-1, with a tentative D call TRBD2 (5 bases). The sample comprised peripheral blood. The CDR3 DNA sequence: TGTGCCAGCAGCTTAAGCGGGAATGAGCAGTTCTTC. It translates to CASSLSGNEQFF.